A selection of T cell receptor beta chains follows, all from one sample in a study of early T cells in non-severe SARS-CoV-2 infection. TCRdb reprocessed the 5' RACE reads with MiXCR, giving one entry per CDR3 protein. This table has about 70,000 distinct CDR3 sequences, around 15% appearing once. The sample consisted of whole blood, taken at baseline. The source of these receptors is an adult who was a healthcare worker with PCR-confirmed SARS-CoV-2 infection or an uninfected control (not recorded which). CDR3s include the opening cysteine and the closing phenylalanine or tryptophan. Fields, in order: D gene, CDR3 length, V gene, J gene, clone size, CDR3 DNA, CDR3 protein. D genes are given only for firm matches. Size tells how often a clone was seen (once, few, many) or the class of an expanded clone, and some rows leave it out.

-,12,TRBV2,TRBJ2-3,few,TGTGCCAGCAGCGCCACAGAATCTACGCAGTATTTT,CASSATESTQYF
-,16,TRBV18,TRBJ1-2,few,TGTGCCAGCTCACCACCGGGGGTGATGACTTTTGGGGGCTACACCTTC,CASSPPGVMTFGGYTF
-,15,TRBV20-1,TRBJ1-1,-,TGCAGTGCTAGAGGCCCCAGGGGATTGGGAACTGAAGCTTTCTTT,CSARGPRGLGTEAFF
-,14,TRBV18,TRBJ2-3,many,TGTGCCAGCTCACCTAGAGAGATCGCAGATACGCAGTATTTT,CASSPREIADTQYF
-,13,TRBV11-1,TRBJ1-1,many,TGTGCCAGCAGCTTATTTTTCACAGGCGAAGCTTTCTTT,CASSLFFTGEAFF
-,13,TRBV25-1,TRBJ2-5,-,TGTGCCAGCATGAAGACGGACCAAGAGACCCAGTACTTC,CASMKTDQETQYF
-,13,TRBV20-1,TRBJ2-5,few,TGCAGTGCTGCCTACCCCCCTCTAGAGACCCAGTACTTC,CSAAYPPLETQYF
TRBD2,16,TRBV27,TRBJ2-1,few,TGTGCCAGCAGTTCCGTTACTAGCGGGAGAGGCAATGAGCAGTTCTTC,CASSSVTSGRGNEQFF
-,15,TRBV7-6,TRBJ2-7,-,TGTGCCAGCAGCGCCTATTACAGGACGGTTGCCGAGCAGTACTTC,CASSAYYRTVAEQYF
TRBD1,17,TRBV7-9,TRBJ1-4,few,TGTGCCAGCAGCCCGCGACAGGGGGCGGCAACTAATGAAAAACTGTTTTTT,CASSPRQGAATNEKLFF
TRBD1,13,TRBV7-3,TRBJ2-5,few,TGTGCCAGCAGCTTAAAGGACAGGGAGACCCAGTACTTC,CASSLKDRETQYF
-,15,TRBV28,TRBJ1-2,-,TGTGCCAGCAGCCGCCCCCGACAGGAACTGAATGGCTACACCTTC,CASSRPRQELNGYTF
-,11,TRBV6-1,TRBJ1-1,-,TGTGCCAGCAGACTACAGCTTGAAGCTTTCTTT,CASRLQLEAFF
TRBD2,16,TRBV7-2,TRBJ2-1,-,TGTGCCAGCAGCAAGGGCCGGGCGGGAGGATACAATGAGCAGTTCTTC,CASSKGRAGGYNEQFF
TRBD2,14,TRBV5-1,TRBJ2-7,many,TGCGCCAGCAGTTCGACTAGCGGGAGCTACGAGCAGTACTTC,CASSSTSGSYEQYF
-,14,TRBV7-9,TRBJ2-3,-,TGTGCCAGCCGCCCAGCTCCTTTACCTGATACGCAGTATTTT,CASRPAPLPDTQYF
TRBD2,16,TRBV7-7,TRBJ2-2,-,TGTGCCAGCAGCTTCGGACCGGGGGGGAACACCGGGGAGCTGTTTTTT,CASSFGPGGNTGELFF
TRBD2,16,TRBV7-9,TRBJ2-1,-,TGTGCCAGCAGCTTTTTAGCGGGAGCCCCCCGGAATGAGCAGTTCTTC,CASSFLAGAPRNEQFF